The clone carrying this T cell receptor (beta chain) occurred a few times. Its antigen is currently unknown. The data stem from a study of response to subunit inactivated influenza vaccine. Overall study findings and caveats: The authors proposed limited new T cell recruitment per seasonal influenza vaccination.

V lost 5 bases and J lost 8, with 21 bases in between. CDR3 length: 15 residues. The germline CDR1 and CDR2 sequences are SGHTA and FQGNSA. TCRdb redid the calling of the RT-PCR reads with MiXCR, one entry per CDR3 protein. The repertoire consists of over 650,000 distinct CDR3 sequences, with 18% occurring once and the leading ten covering approximately 10%. The receptor's source is a man aged 45-65 years who received an inactivated influenza vaccine. The chain is built from TRBV7-2 and TRBJ1-2, with D hard to call. The sequencing used PBMCs from blood, collected 4 to 6 days after vaccination. The CDR3 sequence: CASSHLITSLSGYTF. The CDR3 DNA reads as TGTGCCAGCAGCCATTTAATTACGAGCCTCTCGGGCTACACCTTC.